A single sample is the source of the 28 T cell receptor beta chains below, sequenced in a study of PD-L1 blockade in urothelial cancer. Using immunoSEQ multiplex PCR, the repertoire was profiled, and TCRdb retains in-frame clones only, with some absent. This repertoire shows roughly 100,000 clones, around 90% found once; its top ten account for 0.97%. The time point denotes: pretreatment peripheral blood. Material: PBMCs, obtained around atezolizumab (anti-PD-L1) treatment. Every receptor here comes from a woman older than 75 with urothelial cancer.

The chain employs TRBV5-6 and TRBJ2-2, with D uncertain. The CDR3 is made up of 13 amino acids. The ends were cut back, 0 bases at V and 8 bases at J, with 8 bases in the middle. Per germline, CDR1 SGHDT and CDR2 YYEEEE. The CDR3: CASSLVNGGELFF. The DNA of the CDR3 is TGTGCCAGCAGCTTGGTGAACGGTGGGGAGCTGTTTTTT. Full variable domain (missing parts from reference TRBV5-6 and TRBJ2-2): DAGVTQSPTHLIKTRGQQVTLRCSPKSGHDTVSWYQQALGQGPQFIFQYYEEEERQRGNFPDRFSGHQFPNYSSELNVNALLLGDSALYLCASSLVNGGELFFGEGSRLTVL.

The CDR3 here is CASSLDRVLYNEQFF. As DNA, the CDR3 is TGTGCCAGCAGCTTGGACAGGGTTCTTTACAATGAGCAGTTCTTC. The chain links TRBV5-4 to TRBJ2-1, with a possible D match to TRBD1 (6 bases). Per germline, CDR1 SGHNT and CDR2 YYREEE (reference sequence). The length of the CDR3 is 15 residues. V gave up 0 bases and J gave up 4 bases, with 11 bases separating them.

The chain employs TRBV7-9 and TRBJ2-7; 8 nucleotides align to TRBD1. CDR1 SEHNR and CDR2 FQNEAQ come from the germline V gene (reference sequence). The CDR3 extends over 12 amino acids. The junction had 5 bases not matched to a gene; V was cut back by 5 bases and J by 8 bases. CDR3 in DNA: TGTGCCAGCAGCGTGACAGGGGCGCAGCAGTACTTC. Its translation is CASSVTGAQQYF.

This clone was found once. The chain is built from TRBV19 and TRBJ2-2, with 7 positions matching TRBD2. The CDR3 runs 15 residues. The V gene end was trimmed by 11 bases and the J gene end by 6 bases; junction bases not matched to a gene: 15. Germline CDR1 reads LNHDA; CDR2 reads SQIVND (reference sequence). The CDR3 loop reads CAARGGVNSAGELFF. The CDR3 DNA reads as TGTGCCGCAAGGGGAGGGGTGAATAGCGCCGGGGAGCTGTTTTTT.

The CDR3, as DNA: TGCGCCAGCAGTGAGTCGACAGGAGCCTACAATGAGCAGTTCTTC. Amino acid sequence: CASSESTGAYNEQFF. The chain employs TRBV10-1 and TRBJ2-1, with a tentative D call TRBD1 (6 bases). Trimming took off 0 bases at V and 2 bases at J, with 8 bases between the two ends. Germline CDR1 is WNHNN and CDR2 is SYGVQD (reference sequence). This CDR3 spans 15 amino acids.

The chain recombines TRBV10-1 with TRBJ1-1; D is unclear. V gave up 4 bases and J gave up 3 bases, with 9 bases separating them. This CDR3 is built from 13 residues. The V gene's germline CDR1 is WNHNN and CDR2 SYGVQD (reference sequence). CDR3 sequence (DNA): TGCGCCAGCAGTGGGGCAGGTCACACTGAAGCTTTCTTT. This gives the protein CASSGAGHTEAFF.

The V gene is TRBV5-5, the J gene TRBJ2-3; 15 positions match TRBD2. There are 15 residues in the CDR3. J gave up 6 bases and V 5 bases, and 4 bases lay outside the gene matches. Germline V gene lookup returns CDR1 SGHKS and CDR2 YYEKEE (reference sequence). This CDR3 is CASSPGLAGGDTQYF. The CDR3, as DNA: TGTGCCAGCAGTCCGGGACTAGCGGGAGGCGATACGCAGTATTTT.

This clone was seen just once. DNA for the CDR3: TGCAGCGTTGAACGGTCAGGCTCTGGAAACACCATATATTTT. Its protein product is CSVERSGSGNTIYF. The chain combines TRBV29-1 with TRBJ1-3; D is unclear. The CDR3 runs 14 residues. Germline V gives CDR1 SQVTM, CDR2 ANQGSEA. With 2 bases removed from V and 0 bases from J, the gap between germline ends came to 8 bases.

This clone was seen more than once but under ten times. The J gene is TRBJ1-1, the V gene TRBV10-3, with D perhaps matching TRBD1 (5 bases). The CDR3 is made up of 13 amino acids. The germline gives CDR1 ENHRY, CDR2 SYGVKD. Trimming took off 4 bases at V and 6 bases at J, with 12 bases between the two ends. The CDR3 sequence is CAISGGRESEAFF. The CDR3 nucleotides read TGTGCCATCAGTGGGGGCAGGGAATCTGAAGCTTTCTTT.

A few counts support this clone. This chain connects TRBV7-8 to TRBJ1-2; unclear D gene. Germline lookup yields CDR1 SGHVS and CDR2 FQNEAQ. Deletions cut 0 bases from V and 5 bases from J, with 7 bases between. CDR3 length equals 13 residues. CDR3: CASSLATVYGYTF. CDR3 coding DNA: TGTGCCAGCAGCTTAGCAACAGTGTATGGCTACACCTTC.

This rearrangement joins TRBV10-1 to TRBJ2-5, with a weak D call TRBD2 (6 bases). The CDR3 extends over 14 amino acids. Germline loops: CDR1 WNHNN, CDR2 SYGVQD (reference sequence). Trimming left V 4 bases short and J 1 base short, with 10 bases between. The CDR3 loop is CASSVGSTQETQYF. In nucleotides, the CDR3 is TGCGCCAGCAGTGTCGGGAGTACCCAAGAGACCCAGTACTTC.

This clone occurred once. The V and J genes are TRBV30 and TRBJ2-7; 14 nucleotides agree with TRBD2. The germline V gene has CDR1 GTSNPN and CDR2 SVGIG (reference sequence). The ends lost 7 bases at V and 7 bases at J; junction bases unmatched: 12. This CDR3 has 15 residues. CDR3 sequence: CAFELGLAGVREQYF. In DNA form, the CDR3 reads TGTGCCTTCGAATTGGGACTAGCGGGAGTTAGAGAGCAGTACTTC.

This chain links TRBV6-1 with TRBJ2-7, with TRBD2 identical over 11 bases. The CDR3 contains 15 residues. The germline gives CDR1 MNHNS, CDR2 SASEGT. J was trimmed by 12 bases and V by 0 bases; bases with no gene match: 10. The CDR3 nucleotides read TGTGCCAGCAGTGAAGCGCCGACTAGCGGGACAGATCTGTACTTC. Translation gives CASSEAPTSGTDLYF.

This sequence joins TRBV5-6 and TRBJ2-2; maybe TRBD2 (5 bases). The CDR3 is made up of 16 amino acids. Trimming cost V 0 bases and J 5 bases, with 14 bases left between them. Germline CDR1 reads SGHDT; CDR2 reads YYEEEE. The CDR3 loop is CASSLGGGGTTGELFF. CDR3 nucleotides: TGTGCCAGCAGCTTGGGGGGTGGAGGAACAACCGGGGAGCTGTTTTTT.

Only one count was recorded for this clone. The chain employs TRBV4-2 and TRBJ2-1, with 8 positions matching TRBD1. Per the germline V gene, CDR1 is LGHNA and CDR2 is YNFKEQ. Losses at the gene ends were 0 bases for V and 7 bases for J; bases not matched to a gene: 5. This CDR3 contains 15 residues. The CDR3 here is CASSQDRQGLNEQFF. CDR3 DNA sequence: TGTGCCAGCAGCCAAGATAGACAGGGGTTAAATGAGCAGTTCTTC.

The chain is built from TRBV19 and TRBJ2-7; 10 bases map to TRBD1. CDR1 is LNHDA, CDR2 SQIVND, per germline (reference sequence). The V gene end was trimmed by 9 bases and the J gene end by 4 bases; junction bases not matched to a gene: 6. This CDR3 is 13 amino acids long. The CDR3 is CASGTGVVYEQYF. The CDR3 bases are TGTGCCAGCGGGACAGGGGTGGTGTACGAGCAGTACTTC. The whole variable domain, remainder taken from reference TRBV19 and TRBJ2-7, is DGGITQSPKYLFRKEGQNVTLSCEQNLNHDAMYWYRQDPGQGLRLIYYSQIVNDFQKGDIAEGYSVSREKKESFPLTVTSAQKNPTAFYLCASGTGVVYEQYFGPGTRLTVT.

The rearrangement joins TRBV9 to TRBJ2-3; 8 bases are shared with TRBD2. The CDR3 spans 15 residues. Germline CDR1 is SGDLS and CDR2 is YYNGEE. With 2 bases clipped from V and 0 bases from J, the junction kept 2 bases outside the gene matches. The CDR3 loop is CASSVTSGSTDTQYF. The DNA for the CDR3 is TGTGCCAGCAGCGTTACTAGCGGAAGCACAGATACGCAGTATTTT.

The chain links TRBV7-8 to TRBJ2-7, with 8 nucleotides matching TRBD2. Per germline, CDR1 SGHVS and CDR2 FQNEAQ. The length of the CDR3 is 14 residues. The V and J ends lost 1 base and 2 bases, in that order; junction bases with no gene match: 1. As DNA, the CDR3 is TGTGCCAGCAGCTTAGTACTAGCGGCCTACGAGCAGTACTTC. Encoded protein: CASSLVLAAYEQYF.

The V gene is TRBV5-5, the J gene TRBJ1-4; D unclear. V was pared by 0 bases and J by 8 bases, with 14 bases between. Germline V gene sequence: CDR1 SGHKS, CDR2 YYEKEE (reference sequence). This CDR3 comprises 15 residues. Here the CDR3 reads CASSLEDRAGEKLFF. CDR3 DNA: TGTGCCAGCAGCTTGGAGGACCGGGCGGGCGAAAAACTGTTTTTT.

This chain links TRBV28 with TRBJ1-2; D uncertain. Trimming took off 5 bases at V and 5 bases at J, with 6 bases between the two ends. The germline V gene encodes CDR1 MDHEN and CDR2 SYDVKM. CDR3 size: 11 residues. The DNA for the CDR3 is TGTGCCAGCAGTAACCTATATGGCTACACCTTC. Translation gives CASSNLYGYTF.

The chain recombines TRBV7-9 with TRBJ1-1; TRBD1 matches at 9 bases. V shed 4 bases and J 3 bases; nucleotides not matched to a gene: 3. The germline V gene has CDR1 SEHNR and CDR2 FQNEAQ (reference sequence). This CDR3 spans 14 amino acids. DNA for the CDR3: TGTGCCAGCAGCTGGGGACAGGGCTACACTGAAGCTTTCTTT. Amino acid sequence: CASSWGQGYTEAFF.

The table lists this clone with a few counts. The chain recombines TRBV19 with TRBJ2-7; D perhaps matches TRBD1 (5 bases). Trimming left V 2 bases short and J 6 bases short, with 14 bases between. Per germline, CDR1 LNHDA and CDR2 SQIVND (reference sequence). The CDR3 length is 14 residues. The CDR3 nucleotides are TGTGCCAGTAGTATACTCGGGTACCAGGGCGAGCAGTACTTC. Translating it yields CASSILGYQGEQYF.

V and J are TRBV4-1 and TRBJ1-1; possibly TRBD1 for D (5 bases). This CDR3 is 20 amino acids long. V was shortened by 2 bases and J by 8 bases, with 33 bases between the two germline ends. CDR1 is MGHRA, CDR2 YSYEKL, per germline. CDR3 nucleotides: TGCGCCAGCAGCCAACTTACAGGATCTCCACGATTCCTACCCTCTAAAGAAGCTTTCTTT. It codes for CASSQLTGSPRFLPSKEAFF.

The rearrangement links TRBV28 to TRBJ2-5; tentative D call: TRBD1 (5 bases). CDR3 length equals 13 residues. V lost 5 bases to trimming and J lost 1 base, with 8 bases between them. CDR1 and CDR2 (germline): MDHEN, SYDVKM. CDR3 sequence reads: CASSVDIQETQYF. The CDR3 nucleotides are TGTGCCAGCAGTGTGGACATCCAAGAGACCCAGTACTTC. The full variable domain, its missing parts supplied by reference TRBV28 and TRBJ2-5, is DVKVTQSSRYLVKRTGEKVFLECVQDMDHENMFWYRQDPGLGLRLIYFSYDVKMKEKGDIPEGYSVSREKKERFSLILESASTNQTSMYLCASSVDIQETQYFGPGTRLLVL.

The chain couples TRBV6-1 to TRBJ2-3; 7 nucleotides agree with TRBD2. Germline CDR1 is MNHNS and CDR2 is SASEGT. J lost 1 base, V lost 5 bases, and 6 bases had no gene match. CDR3 length: 15 residues. The CDR3 reads CASSSASGRTDTQYF. The DNA of the CDR3 is TGTGCCAGCAGTAGCGCTAGCGGACGCACAGATACGCAGTATTTT.

The rearrangement uses TRBV23-1 and TRBJ2-2; 10 bases line up with TRBD1. TRBV23-1 is an ORF, with its function uncertain. V was pared by 0 bases and J by 9 bases, with 19 bases of the junction left unmatched. The CDR3 contains 20 residues. The CDR3 DNA reads TGCGCCAGCAGTCAATCGGGGGACAGGGGTGGGTTTTATGGCCCCCGGGAGCTGTTTTTT. This sequence encodes CASSQSGDRGGFYGPRELFF.

V and J are TRBV28 and TRBJ2-1, with 9 bases fitting TRBD1. V lost 4 bases to trimming and J lost 4 bases; unmatched junction nucleotides: 8. The length of the CDR3 is 16 residues. Germline V gene data show CDR1 as MDHEN and CDR2 as SYDVKM. CDR3 nucleotides: TGTGCCAGCAGTTCCGTGGGACAGGGTCGGTACAATGAGCAGTTCTTC. Residues: CASSSVGQGRYNEQFF.

The chain recombines TRBV29-1 with TRBJ2-2, with 8 positions matching TRBD1. Losses at the gene ends were 6 bases for V and 1 base for J; bases not matched to a gene: 10. The CDR3 runs to 16 residues. The V gene's germline CDR1 is SQVTM and CDR2 ANQGSEA. The CDR3 DNA reads as TGCAGCGTGGCCGCCCCGGGACAGGAGAACACCGGGGAGCTGTTTTTT. It translates to CSVAAPGQENTGELFF.